This T cell receptor beta chain came from a study of vaccination and CD4 T cells after COVID-19. Germline loops: CDR1 DFQATT, CDR2 SNEGSKA (reference sequence). Losses at the gene ends were 6 bases for V and 4 bases for J; bases not matched to a gene: 11. This CDR3 spans 16 amino acids. TCRdb analysed the PCR reads with MiXCR anew, one entry per CDR3 protein. The table records around 20,000 distinct CDR3 sequences, roughly 62% of them present only once. J is TRBJ2-3 and V is TRBV20-1; 12 bases align to TRBD2. The starting material was CD4+ T cells from blood, obtained after SARS-CoV-2 vaccination. This receptor was taken from a human donor who had recovered from COVID-19. DNA for the CDR3: TGCAGTGCCGCAGCGGCCCTAGCGGGGGGGCCAGATACGCAGTATTTT. Protein product: CSAAAALAGGPDTQYF.